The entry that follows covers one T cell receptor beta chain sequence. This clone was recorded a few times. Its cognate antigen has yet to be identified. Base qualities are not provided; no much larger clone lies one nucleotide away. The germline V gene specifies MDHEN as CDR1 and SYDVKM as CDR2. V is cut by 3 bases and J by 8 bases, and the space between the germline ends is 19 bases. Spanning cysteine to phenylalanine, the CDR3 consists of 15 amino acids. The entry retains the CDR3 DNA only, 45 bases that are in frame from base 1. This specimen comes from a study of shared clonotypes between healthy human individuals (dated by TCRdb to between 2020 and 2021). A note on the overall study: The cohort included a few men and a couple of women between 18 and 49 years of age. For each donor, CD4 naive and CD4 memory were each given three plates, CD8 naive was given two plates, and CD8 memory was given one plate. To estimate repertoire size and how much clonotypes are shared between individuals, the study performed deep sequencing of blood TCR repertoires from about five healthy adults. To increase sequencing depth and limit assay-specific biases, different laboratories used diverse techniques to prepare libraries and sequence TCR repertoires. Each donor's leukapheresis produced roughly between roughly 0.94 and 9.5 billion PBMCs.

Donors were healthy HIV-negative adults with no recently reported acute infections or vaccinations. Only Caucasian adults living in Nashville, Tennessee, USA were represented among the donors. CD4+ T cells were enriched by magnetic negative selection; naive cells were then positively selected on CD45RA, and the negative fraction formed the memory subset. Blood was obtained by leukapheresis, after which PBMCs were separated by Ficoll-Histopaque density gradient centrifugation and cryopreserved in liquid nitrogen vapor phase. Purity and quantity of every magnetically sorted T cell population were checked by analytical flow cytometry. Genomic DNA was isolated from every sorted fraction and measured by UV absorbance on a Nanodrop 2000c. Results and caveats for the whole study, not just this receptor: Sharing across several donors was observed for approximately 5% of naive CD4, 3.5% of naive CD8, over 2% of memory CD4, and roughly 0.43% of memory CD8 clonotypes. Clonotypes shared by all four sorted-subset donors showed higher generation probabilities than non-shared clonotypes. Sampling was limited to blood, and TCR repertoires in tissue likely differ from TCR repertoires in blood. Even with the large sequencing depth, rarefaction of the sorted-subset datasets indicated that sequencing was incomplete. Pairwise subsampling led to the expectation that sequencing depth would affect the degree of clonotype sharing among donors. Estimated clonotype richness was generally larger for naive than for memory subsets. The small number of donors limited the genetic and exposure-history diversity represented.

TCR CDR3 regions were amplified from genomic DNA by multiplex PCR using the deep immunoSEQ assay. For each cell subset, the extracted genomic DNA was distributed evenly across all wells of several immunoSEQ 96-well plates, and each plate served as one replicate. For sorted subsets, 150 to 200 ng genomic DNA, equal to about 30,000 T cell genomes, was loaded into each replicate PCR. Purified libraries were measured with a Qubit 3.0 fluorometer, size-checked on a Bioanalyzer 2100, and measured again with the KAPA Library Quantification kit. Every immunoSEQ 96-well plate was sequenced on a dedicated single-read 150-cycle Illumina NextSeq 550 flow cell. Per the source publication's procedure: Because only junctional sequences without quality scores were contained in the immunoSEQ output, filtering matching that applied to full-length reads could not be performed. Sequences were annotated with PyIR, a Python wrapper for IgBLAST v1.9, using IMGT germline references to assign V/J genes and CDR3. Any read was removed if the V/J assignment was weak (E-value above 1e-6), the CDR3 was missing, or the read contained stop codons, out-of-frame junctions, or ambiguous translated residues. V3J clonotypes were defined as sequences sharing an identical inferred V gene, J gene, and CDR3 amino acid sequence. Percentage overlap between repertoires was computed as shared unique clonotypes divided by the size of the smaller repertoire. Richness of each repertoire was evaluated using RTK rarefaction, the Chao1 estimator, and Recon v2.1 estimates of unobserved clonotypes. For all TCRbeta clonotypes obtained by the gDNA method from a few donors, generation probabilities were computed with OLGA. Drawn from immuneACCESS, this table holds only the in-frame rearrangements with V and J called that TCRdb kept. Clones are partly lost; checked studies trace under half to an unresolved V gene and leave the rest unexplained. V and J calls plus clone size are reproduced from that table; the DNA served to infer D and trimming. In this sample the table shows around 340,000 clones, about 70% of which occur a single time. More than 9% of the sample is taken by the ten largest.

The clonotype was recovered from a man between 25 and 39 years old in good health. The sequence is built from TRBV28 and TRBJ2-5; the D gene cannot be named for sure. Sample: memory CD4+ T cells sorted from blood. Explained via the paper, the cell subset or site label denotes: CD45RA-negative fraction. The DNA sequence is TGTGCCAGCAGTTTCGTTGCAGTTCTTGTAGAAACCCAGTACTTC. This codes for CASSFVAVLVETQYF.